These 27 T cell receptor beta chains share one sample of origin, sequenced in a study of blood T cells in healthy people across ages. It was with a sample-barcoded 5' primer and a J-beta primer mix that a second PCR of roughly 7 to 12 cycles was run. TCRdb analysed the 5' RACE reads with MiXCR anew, one entry per CDR3 protein. The sample records roughly 830,000 distinct CDR3 sequences, about 59% being singletons. The sequenced sample was blood. These TCRs come from a man aged 30 to 39 in good health.

This clonotype was picked up one time. This sequence joins TRBV2 and TRBJ2-4; perhaps TRBD2 as D (5 bases). The DNA matches TRBJ2-7 better at its end, which makes the J call doubtful. This CDR3 spans 13 amino acids. CDR1 is SNHLY and CDR2 is FYNNEI in the germline V gene. CDR3 nucleotides: TGTGCCAGCAGGAAAAGGGCGGGCGACGAGCAGTACTTC. Translation: CASRKRAGDEQYF.

The rearrangement uses TRBV5-1 and TRBJ2-5, with D possibly matching TRBD2 (5 bases). Looked up from germline, CDR1 is SGHRS and CDR2 is YFSETQ. The CDR3 totals 14 residues. Trimming shortened V by 0 bases and J by 4 bases, and 10 bases separated the two germline ends. CDR3 protein: CASSLAGLTETQYF. CDR3 DNA sequence: TGCGCCAGCAGCTTGGCCGGACTCACAGAGACCCAGTACTTC.

This clonotype was seen at least ten times. The chain carries TRBV20-1 and TRBJ2-5, with 10 bases that match TRBD2. The V gene end was trimmed by 1 base and the J gene end by 1 base; junction bases not matched to a gene: 3. Per the germline V gene, CDR1 is DFQATT and CDR2 is SNEGSKA (reference sequence). The CDR3 is made up of 15 amino acids. The CDR3 nucleotides read TGCAGTGCTAGAGGGACTAGCGGAATCCAAGAGACCCAGTACTTC. This codes for CSARGTSGIQETQYF.

A word on this clonotype: One end of the junction does not line up with germline, which may come from a read error. The chain couples TRBV7-9 to TRBJ2-1; D unclear. From germline, CDR1 is SEHNR and CDR2 FQNEAQ (reference sequence). The length of the CDR3 is 13 residues. The CDR3 reads CGSSPNEYNEQFF. The CDR3 coding sequence is TGTGGCAGCAGCCCCAATGAGTACAATGAGCAGTTCTTC.

The chain links TRBV5-1 to TRBJ1-2, with D maybe TRBD1 (5 bases). The germline V and J ends were trimmed by 7 bases and 7 bases, with 17 bases remaining between them. This CDR3 has 13 amino acids. Germline CDR1 and CDR2: SGHRS and YFSETQ. The CDR3 DNA reads TGCGCCAGCTGTGACAGCCCTGCCGGTGGCTACACCTTC. It yields the protein CASCDSPAGGYTF.

This clonotype was observed a few times. The CDR3 nucleotides are TGTGCCAGCAGCTTAAGACGGGTCTCCTACGAGCAGTACTTC. It encodes CASSLRRVSYEQYF. The V and J genes are TRBV13 and TRBJ2-7; no definite D call. Germline loops: CDR1 PRHDT, CDR2 FYEKMQ (reference sequence). V was pared by 2 bases and J by 0 bases, with 8 bases between. This CDR3 spans 14 amino acids.

The chain links TRBV5-4 to TRBJ2-7; D gene uncertain. Germline V gives CDR1 SGHNT, CDR2 YYREEE (reference sequence). CDR3 length equals 13 residues. Trimming cost V 5 bases and J 4 bases, with 13 bases left between them. CDR3 DNA sequence: TGTGCCAGCAGACTTTCGGGTTTTTACGAGCAGTACTTC. It yields the protein CASRLSGFYEQYF.

V gene TRBV13 combines with J gene TRBJ2-7, with 8 bases matching TRBD1. Germline values: CDR1 PRHDT, CDR2 FYEKMQ (reference sequence). This CDR3 spans 16 amino acids. Trimming cost V 4 bases and J 4 bases; bases outside gene matches: 12. CDR3 residues: CASSSHWQGAVYEQYF. CDR3 nucleotides: TGTGCCAGCAGCTCCCACTGGCAGGGGGCTGTTTACGAGCAGTACTTC. Full variable domain (rest looked up from reference TRBV13 and TRBJ2-7): AAGVIQSPRHLIKEKRETATLKCYPIPRHDTVYWYQQGPGQDPQFLISFYEKMQSDKGSIPDRFSAQQFSDYHSELNMSSLELGDSALYFCASSSHWQGAVYEQYFGPGTRLTVT.

This chain connects TRBV12-1 to TRBJ2-7; the table gives TRBD2 as D, unverified against the DNA. TRBV12-1 is noted as a pseudogene. The CDR3 extends over 13 amino acids. The DNA of the CDR3 is TGTGCCAGCGGATGCCCTCGGACCTACGAGCAGTACTTC. It is translated as CASGCPRTYEQYF.

This clonotype was recorded once. J is TRBJ2-6 and V is TRBV7-2; 12 positions match TRBD2. This CDR3 region has 17 residues. Germline lookup yields CDR1 SGHTA and CDR2 FQGNSA. The V segment lost 5 bases and the J segment 2 bases; nucleotides outside the gene matches: 4. For the CDR3, the DNA is TGTGCCAGCAGCCGACCTAGCGGGGGGGCTGGGGCCAACGTCCTGACTTTC. Its protein product is CASSRPSGGAGANVLTF. Complete variable domain (other parts from reference TRBV7-2 and TRBJ2-6): GAGVSQSPSNKVTEKGKDVELRCDPISGHTALYWYRQSLGQGLEFLIYFQGNSAPDKSGLPSDRFSAERTGGSVSTLTIQRTQQEDSAVYLCASSRPSGGAGANVLTFGAGSRLTVL.

This clonotype showed up just a few times. V and J are TRBV4-1 and TRBJ2-5; D gene ambiguous. The CDR3 consists of 14 residues. Per the germline V gene, CDR1 is MGHRA and CDR2 is YSYEKL. The V and J ends lost 0 bases and 5 bases respectively, with 10 bases between them. The CDR3 DNA follows: TGCGCCAGCAGCCAAGATCAGGTCCGGGAGACCCAGTACTTC. Translation: CASSQDQVRETQYF.

This clonotype came up once. The chain has TRBV27 and TRBJ1-5; possible D gene TRBD1, 5 bases. The CDR3 has 14 residues. Germline V gene data show CDR1 as MNHEY and CDR2 as SMNVEV (reference sequence). Trimming shortened V by 3 bases and J by 6 bases, and 12 bases separated the two germline ends. The CDR3 DNA sequence: TGTGCCAGCAGTTTTGGGGCCAGCGGTCAGCCCCAGCATTTT. This encodes CASSFGASGQPQHF.

This rearrangement joins TRBV29-1 to TRBJ2-6, with TRBD1 matching over 11 bases. CDR3 length: 16 residues. Germline V gene data show CDR1 as SQVTM and CDR2 as ANQGSEA. V lost 3 bases to trimming and J lost 8 bases; unmatched junction nucleotides: 9. The CDR3 DNA sequence: TGCAGCGTTGATTTCACGGGGACAGGGGGAACCAACGTCCTGACTTTC. Translation: CSVDFTGTGGTNVLTF.

This clonotype was counted a few times. At one boundary the junction diverges from the germline segment, which might be a read error. This chain connects TRBV5-6 to TRBJ2-1; the D gene could be TRBD1 or TRBD2 (5 bases each). The CDR3 extends over 16 amino acids. Germline V gene lookup returns CDR1 SGHDT and CDR2 YYEEEE. The CDR3 nucleotides are TGTGCCAGCAGATTGGGTTGGGGGAGCTCCTACAATGAGCAGTTCTTC. Translating it yields CASRLGWGSSYNEQFF.

The V gene is TRBV30, the J gene TRBJ2-7; no firm D call. Gene TRBJ2-5 matches the end of the DNA better, so the J call may be wrong. Germline CDR1 and CDR2: GTSNPN and SVGIG (reference sequence). CDR3 size: 11 residues. CDR3 bases: TGTGCCATACTGGACGTGGAGACCCAGTACTTC. This sequence encodes CAILDVETQYF.

The rearrangement uses TRBV12-3 or TRBV12-4 and TRBJ2-7; TRBD2 matches 7 bases. V lost 5 bases and J lost 0; bases outside the gene matches: 10. There are 16 residues in the CDR3. This CDR3 is CASSPWGGGFSYEQYF. The CDR3 coding sequence is TGTGCCAGCAGTCCCTGGGGCGGGGGATTCTCCTACGAGCAGTACTTC.

This chain joins TRBV20-1 and TRBJ2-4; D remains unclear. Germline CDR1 is DFQATT and CDR2 is SNEGSKA (reference sequence). The CDR3 sequence is 15 residues long. V was pared by 5 bases and J by 0 bases, with 14 bases between. The CDR3 protein is CSAETANLAKNIQYF. The CDR3 DNA reads TGCAGTGCTGAGACGGCTAACCTAGCCAAAAACATTCAGTACTTC.

The chain joins TRBV4-3 to TRBJ2-5; D call uncertain. Germline values: CDR1 LGHNA, CDR2 YSLEER. The CDR3 length is 15 residues. Deletions cut 0 bases from V and 5 bases from J, with 13 bases between. The CDR3 loop reads CASSQEGWGSETQYF. For the CDR3, the DNA is TGCGCCAGCAGCCAAGAGGGGTGGGGAAGCGAGACCCAGTACTTC.

This chain uses TRBV12-3 or TRBV12-4 with TRBJ2-1, with 9 bases lining up with TRBD2. The CDR3 runs 15 residues. The J segment lost 6 bases and the V segment lost 5 bases, leaving 8 bases of the junction unmatched. The CDR3 protein is CASSARAGGFNEQFF. CDR3 sequence (DNA): TGTGCCAGCAGTGCCCGGGCGGGGGGGTTCAATGAGCAGTTCTTC.

This clonotype was seen a handful of times. The chain couples TRBV6-5 to TRBJ2-5, with a tentative D call TRBD2 (6 bases). The germline gives CDR1 MNHEY, CDR2 SVGAGI. The CDR3 covers 14 residues. V was pared by 5 bases and J by 4 bases, with 14 bases between. The CDR3 DNA reads TGTGCCAGCAGTCGGGACTCCCCTATAGAGACCCAGTACTTC. This translates into CASSRDSPIETQYF.

This clonotype was recorded a few times. The chain has TRBV14 and TRBJ2-3; 7 nucleotides agree with TRBD2. Germline values: CDR1 SGHDN, CDR2 FVKESK. V lost 2 bases, J lost 2 bases, and 7 bases stayed unmatched. The CDR3 spans 16 residues. CDR3 nucleotide sequence: TGTGCCAGCAGCCAAAGACTGACTAGCTTCACAGATACGCAGTATTTT. Its translation: CASSQRLTSFTDTQYF.

The chain recombines TRBV6-1 with TRBJ2-5; 11 nucleotides line up with TRBD2. J gave up 0 bases and V 5 bases, and 8 bases lay outside the gene matches. The CDR3 runs to 17 residues. Germline V gene data show CDR1 as MNHNS and CDR2 as SASEGT. The CDR3 is CASSSVRGLADQETQYF. The CDR3 DNA follows: TGTGCCAGCAGTAGTGTTAGGGGACTAGCGGACCAAGAGACCCAGTACTTC.

The rearrangement links TRBV25-1 to TRBJ1-1; maybe TRBD1 (5 bases). From germline, CDR1 is MGHDK and CDR2 SYGVNS. The ends were cut back, 4 bases at V and 3 bases at J, with 15 bases in the middle. This CDR3 region has 15 residues. The CDR3 loop reads CASSGPQEGYTEAFF. The DNA for the CDR3 is TGTGCCAGCAGTGGCCCACAGGAAGGATACACTGAAGCTTTCTTT.

The chain recombines TRBV10-3 with TRBJ1-2, with 8 bases that match TRBD1. CDR1 is ENHRY, CDR2 SYGVKD, per germline. Unmatched junction bases numbered 10, after V lost 9 bases and J lost 7 bases. The length of the CDR3 is 13 residues. DNA of the CDR3: TGTGCCATGGGAACCGGGACAGGTGGTGGCTACACCTTC. Translation: CAMGTGTGGGYTF.

The chain uses TRBV29-1 and TRBJ1-2, with TRBD1 as a possible D gene (5 bases). This CDR3 comprises 13 residues. V was cut by 1 base and J by 1 base, with 7 bases left in between. CDR1 SQVTM and CDR2 ANQGSEA come from the germline V gene. The CDR3, as DNA: TGCAGCGTTGAAGGACAGCATAACTATGGCTACACCTTC. This codes for CSVEGQHNYGYTF.

The V call is TRBV14, the J call TRBJ1-6; TRBD1 is a possible D gene (5 bases). V was shortened by 1 base and J by 1 base, with 8 bases between the two germline ends. The CDR3 runs to 16 residues. CDR1 and CDR2 from the germline V gene are SGHDN and FVKESK. CDR3 DNA sequence: TGTGCCAGCAGCCAAGTGGGGGGGTCCTATAATTCACCCCTCCACTTT. Translating it yields CASSQVGGSYNSPLHF.

This rearrangement joins TRBV9 to TRBJ2-1; possibly TRBD1 for D (5 bases). The CDR3 spans 16 residues. CDR1 is SGDLS and CDR2 is YYNGEE in the germline V gene. The V gene lost 0 bases and the J gene lost 2 bases, with 12 bases spanning the gap. The CDR3 DNA sequence: TGTGCCAGCAGCGTAGAGGCAGGGTACACCTACAATGAGCAGTTCTTC. Its protein product is CASSVEAGYTYNEQFF.